This TCR beta chain is drawn from a study of early T cells in non-severe SARS-CoV-2 infection (dated by TCRdb to the early 2020s). Turning to the overall study: TCR sequencing used bulk RNA from unsorted whole blood, so alpha and beta chains could not be paired. Here is what the overall study found, with its caveats: VDJdb matching was skewed toward anti-spike CD8 responses and likely underestimated virus-specific expansions by missing private and CD4 specificities.

The library was obtained by 5' RACE. The run used a NextSeq 500. To correct for sequencing error and PCR bias, the TCR library protocol tagged individual cDNA molecules with unique molecular identifiers. Sequencing covered both TCR alpha and beta chains, and within each sample the abundances of alpha and beta sequences were tightly co-correlated. On the study's bioinformatics: Decombinator V4 was used to annotate TCR sequences for V gene, J gene and CDR3. Expanded TCRs were defined as changing significantly between any two time points under a Poisson model with p below 0.0001. Abundances of TCRs were expressed as counts per million after normalisation to the total number of TCRs sequenced in each sample. TRAV1-2 paired with TRAJ12, TRAJ20 or TRAJ33 defined MAIT TCRs, while TRAV10 paired with TRAJ18 defined iNKT TCRs. VDJdb, accessed on 1 November 2021, was searched for TCRs annotated for CMV, EBV and SARS-CoV-2, and TCRs annotated for more than one antigen were excluded. The public reads were reprocessed in TCRdb via fastp at Q25 and MiXCR, keeping in-frame beta chains. Under each unique CDR3 protein, matching rows form one entry showing the most common genes and DNA. TCRdb, rather than the study authors, made the V and J calls. A total of some 82,000 distinct CDR3 sequences appear in this sample, less than 15% of them only once. Together, the top ten hold 4.4% of the sample.

Set within a cohort of healthcare workers in London, UK, this nested case-control study involved weekly PCR testing of nasopharyngeal swabs along with blood sampling. Healthcare workers were recruited between 23 and 31 March 2020, during the week of the UK lockdown, and were followed weekly for up to roughly 15 weeks. This clonotype was counted at least ten times. The target of this receptor is not known. No quality values exist for individual bases; no much larger clone is one base distant. Its CDR3 holds 14 amino acids, cysteine through phenylalanine. The read is trimmed to its CDR3 DNA, 42 bases read in frame from base 1. V drops 3 bases and J drops 4 bases, leaving 10 bases in between. CDR1 and CDR2 were assigned from the germline V gene as SGHAT and FQNNGV.

This sequence uses TRBV11-2 and TRBJ2-1; the D match is possibly TRBD1 or TRBD2, with 5 bases aligned in each. The source is an adult who was a healthcare worker with PCR-confirmed SARS-CoV-2 infection or an uninfected control (not recorded which). Material: whole blood, obtained at baseline. The CDR3 protein: CASSFGTSYNEQFF. The nucleotide sequence is TGTGCCAGCAGCTTTGGGACCAGTTACAATGAGCAGTTCTTC.